This T cell receptor (beta chain) emerged from a study of response to subunit inactivated influenza vaccine. TCRdb itself ran the RT-PCR reads through MiXCR, one entry per CDR3 protein. This sample has 590,000 or so distinct CDR3 sequences, with roughly 15% found just once. This CDR3 is 16 amino acids long. From germline, CDR1 is SGHRS and CDR2 YFSETQ. Unmatched junction bases numbered 13, after V lost 4 bases and J lost 10 bases. The sequencing used PBMCs from blood, collected about 14 days before vaccination. The chain combines TRBV5-1 with TRBJ1-6; 8 positions agree with TRBD1. This receptor was identified in a man aged 45-65 years who received an inactivated influenza vaccine. The CDR3 DNA sequence: TGCGCCAGCAGCCCTGGGACAGGCGCCCAGGGCTCACCCCTCCACTTT. Translated: CASSPGTGAQGSPLHF.